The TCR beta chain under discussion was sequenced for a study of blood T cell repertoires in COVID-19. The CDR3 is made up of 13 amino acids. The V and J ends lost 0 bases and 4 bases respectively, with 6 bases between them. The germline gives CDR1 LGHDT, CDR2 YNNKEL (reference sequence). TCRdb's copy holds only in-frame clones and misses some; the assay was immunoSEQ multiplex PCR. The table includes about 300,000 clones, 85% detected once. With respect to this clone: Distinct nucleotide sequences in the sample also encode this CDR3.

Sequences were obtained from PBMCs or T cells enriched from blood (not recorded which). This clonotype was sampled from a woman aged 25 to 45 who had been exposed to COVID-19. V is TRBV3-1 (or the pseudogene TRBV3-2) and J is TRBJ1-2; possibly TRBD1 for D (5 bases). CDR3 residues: CASSQDRVYGYTF. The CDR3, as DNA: TGTGCCAGCAGCCAAGACAGGGTCTATGGCTACACCTTC.